This TCR beta chain was profiled in a study of response to subunit inactivated influenza vaccine. This CDR3 comprises 15 residues. Germline CDR1 is DFQATT and CDR2 is SNEGSKA (reference sequence). The V end was cut by 0 bases, the J end by 8 bases, with 14 bases between. Each CDR3 protein is one row after TCRdb ran MiXCR on the RT-PCR reads. The repertoire includes over 650,000 distinct CDR3 sequences, roughly 18% of them detected once, and about a tenth sits in the top ten. This chain connects TRBV20-1 to TRBJ1-6, with TRBD1 as a possible D gene (6 bases). The clonotype originates from a man over 45 who received an inactivated influenza vaccine. Material: PBMCs from blood, obtained approximately 5 days after vaccination. The CDR3 region has the DNA TGCAGTGCTAGAGACAGCGGGACAAGGGATTCACCCCTCCACTTT. This translates into CSARDSGTRDSPLHF.